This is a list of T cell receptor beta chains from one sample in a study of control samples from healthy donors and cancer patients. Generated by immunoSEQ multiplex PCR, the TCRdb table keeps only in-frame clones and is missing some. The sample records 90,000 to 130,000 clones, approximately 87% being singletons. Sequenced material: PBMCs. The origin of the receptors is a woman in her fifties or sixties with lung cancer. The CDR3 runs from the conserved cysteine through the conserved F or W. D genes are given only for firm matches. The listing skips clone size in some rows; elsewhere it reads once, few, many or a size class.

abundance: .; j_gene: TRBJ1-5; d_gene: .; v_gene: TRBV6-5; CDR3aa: CASKAGGNQPQHF; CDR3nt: TGTGCCAGCAAAGCGGGGGGCAATCAGCCCCAGCATTTT
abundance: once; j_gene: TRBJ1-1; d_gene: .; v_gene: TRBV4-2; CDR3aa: CASSQELRDTEAFF; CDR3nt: TGTGCCAGCAGCCAAGAACTAAGGGACACTGAAGCTTTCTTT
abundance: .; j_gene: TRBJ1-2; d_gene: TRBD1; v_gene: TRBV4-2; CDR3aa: CASSQAVTGGIGDYGYTF; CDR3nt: TGTGCCAGCAGCCAAGCGGTGACAGGGGGCATAGGAGACTATGGCTACACCTTC
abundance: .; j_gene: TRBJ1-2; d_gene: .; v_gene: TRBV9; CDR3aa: CASSVGNYGYTF; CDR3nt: TGTGCCAGCAGCGTAGGAAACTATGGCTACACCTTC
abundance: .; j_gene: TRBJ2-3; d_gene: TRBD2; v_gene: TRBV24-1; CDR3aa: CATSDGTSGGPDTQYF; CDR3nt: TGTGCCACCAGTGATGGGACTAGCGGGGGCCCAGATACGCAGTATTTT
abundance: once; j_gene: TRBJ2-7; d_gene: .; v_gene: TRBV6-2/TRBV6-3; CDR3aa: CASSYSRYEQYF; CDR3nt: TGTGCCAGCAGTTACTCCCGTTACGAGCAGTACTTC
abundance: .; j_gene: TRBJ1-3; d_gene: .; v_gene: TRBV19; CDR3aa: CASSISSGNSGNTIYF; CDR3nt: TGTGCCAGTAGTATCTCATCTGGGAACTCTGGAAACACCATATATTTT
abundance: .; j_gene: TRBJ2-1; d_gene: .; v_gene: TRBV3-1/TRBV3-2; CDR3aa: CASSQNYGSYNEQFF; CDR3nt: TGTGCCAGCAGCCAAAATTACGGTTCCTACAATGAGCAGTTCTTC
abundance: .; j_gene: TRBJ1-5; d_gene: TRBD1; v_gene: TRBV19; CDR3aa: CASSIPGQGRNQPQHF; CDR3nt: TGTGCCAGTAGTATCCCGGGACAGGGGAGGAATCAGCCCCAGCATTTT
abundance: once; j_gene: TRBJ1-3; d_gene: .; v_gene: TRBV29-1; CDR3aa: CSGLQGSGNTIYF; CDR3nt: TGCAGCGGGCTACAGGGTTCGGGAAACACCATATATTTT
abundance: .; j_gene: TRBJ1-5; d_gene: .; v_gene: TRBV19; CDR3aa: CASSIVPNQPQHF; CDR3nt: TGTGCCAGTAGTATAGTGCCAAATCAGCCCCAGCATTTT
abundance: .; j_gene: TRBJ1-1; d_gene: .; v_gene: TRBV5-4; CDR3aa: CASSLSGDLNTEAFF; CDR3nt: TGTGCCAGCAGCTTGTCTGGAGATCTGAACACTGAAGCTTTCTTT
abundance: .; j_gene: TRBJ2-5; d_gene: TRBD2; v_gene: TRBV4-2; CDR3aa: CASSASGGKETQYF; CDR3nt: TGTGCCAGCAGCGCCAGCGGGGGGAAGGAGACCCAGTACTTC
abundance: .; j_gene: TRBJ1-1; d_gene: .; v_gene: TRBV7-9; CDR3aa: CASSPLAGANTEAFF; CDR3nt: TGTGCCAGCAGCCCCCTAGCGGGGGCGAACACTGAAGCTTTCTTT
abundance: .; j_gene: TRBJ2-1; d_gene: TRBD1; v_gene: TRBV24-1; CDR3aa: CATSDYTGVGYNEQFF; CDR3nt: TGTGCCACCAGTGATTATACAGGGGTCGGGTACAATGAGCAGTTCTTC
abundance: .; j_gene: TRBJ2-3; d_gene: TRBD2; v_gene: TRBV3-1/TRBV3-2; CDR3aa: CASSPGLADSDTQYF; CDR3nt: TGTGCCAGCAGTCCTGGACTAGCAGATTCAGATACGCAGTATTTT
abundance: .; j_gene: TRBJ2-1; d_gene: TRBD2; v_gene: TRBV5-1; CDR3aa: CASSPSPGLAGGNNEQFF; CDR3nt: TGCGCCAGCAGCCCATCGCCGGGACTAGCGGGAGGAAACAATGAGCAGTTCTTC
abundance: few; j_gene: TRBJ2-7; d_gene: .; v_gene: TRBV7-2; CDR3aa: CASSSLFGYEQYF; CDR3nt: TGTGCCAGCAGCTCCCTATTCGGCTACGAGCAGTACTTC
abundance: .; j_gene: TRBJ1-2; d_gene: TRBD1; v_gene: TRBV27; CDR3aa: CVSRTTGTDYGYTF; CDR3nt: TGTGTCAGCAGGACAACCGGGACAGACTATGGCTACACCTTC
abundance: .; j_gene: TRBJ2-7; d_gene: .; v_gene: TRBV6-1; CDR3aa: CASSEAYGFNSYEQYF; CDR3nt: TGTGCCAGCAGTGAAGCCTATGGTTTTAACTCCTACGAGCAGTACTTC
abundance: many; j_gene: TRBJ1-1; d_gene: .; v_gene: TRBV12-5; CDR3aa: CASGLGQISTEAFF; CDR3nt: TGTGCTAGTGGTTTGGGACAGATTTCAACTGAAGCTTTCTTT
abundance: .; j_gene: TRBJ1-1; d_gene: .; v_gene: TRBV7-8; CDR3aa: CASSGRWAGNTEAFF; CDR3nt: TGTGCCAGCAGCGGCCGGTGGGCAGGGAACACTGAAGCTTTCTTT
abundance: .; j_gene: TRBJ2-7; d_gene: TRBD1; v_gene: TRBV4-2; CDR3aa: CASSQAGDRAEQYF; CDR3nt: TGTGCCAGCAGCCAAGCGGGGGACAGGGCCGAGCAGTACTTC
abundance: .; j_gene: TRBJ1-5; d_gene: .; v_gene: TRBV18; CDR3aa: CASSPAGNQPQHF; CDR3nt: TGTGCCAGCTCACCCGCCGGCAACCAGCCCCAGCATTTT
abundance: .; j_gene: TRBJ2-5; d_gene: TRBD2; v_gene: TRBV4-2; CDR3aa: CASSQDTSGRGETQYF; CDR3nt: TGTGCCAGCAGCCAAGATACTAGCGGGAGGGGTGAGACCCAGTACTTC
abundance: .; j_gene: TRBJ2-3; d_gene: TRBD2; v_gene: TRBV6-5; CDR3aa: CASSTSSGSSDTQYF; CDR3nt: TGTGCCAGCAGTACATCTAGCGGGAGTTCAGATACGCAGTATTTT
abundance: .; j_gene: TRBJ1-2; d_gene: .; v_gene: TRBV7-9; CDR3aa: CATGGIYGYTF; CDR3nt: TGTGCCACCGGGGGGATTTATGGCTACACCTTC
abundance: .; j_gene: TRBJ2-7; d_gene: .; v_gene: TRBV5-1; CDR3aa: CASSTAAGGIFEQYF; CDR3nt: TGCGCCAGCAGCACGGCGGCAGGGGGGATCTTCGAGCAGTACTTC
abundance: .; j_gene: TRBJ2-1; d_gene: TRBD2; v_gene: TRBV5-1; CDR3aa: CASTALSGGAGEQFF; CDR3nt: TGCGCCAGCACCGCCCTAAGCGGGGGGGCCGGGGAGCAGTTCTTC
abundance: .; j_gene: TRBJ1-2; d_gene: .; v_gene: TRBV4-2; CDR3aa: CASSQASYGYTF; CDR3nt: TGTGCCAGCAGCCAAGCGTCCTATGGCTACACCTTC
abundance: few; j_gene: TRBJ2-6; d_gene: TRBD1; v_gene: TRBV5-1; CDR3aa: CASQGQATISGANVLTF; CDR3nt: TGCGCCAGCCAAGGACAGGCGACAATCTCTGGGGCCAACGTCCTGACTTTC
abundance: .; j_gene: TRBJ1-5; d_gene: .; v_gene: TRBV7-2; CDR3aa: CASSTGGEGQPQHF; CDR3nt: TGTGCCAGCAGCACTGGCGGCGAGGGCCAGCCCCAGCATTTT
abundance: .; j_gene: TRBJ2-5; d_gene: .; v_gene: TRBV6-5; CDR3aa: CASSPRGGETQYF; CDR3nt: TGTGCCAGCAGTCCCCGGGGTGGGGAGACCCAGTACTTC
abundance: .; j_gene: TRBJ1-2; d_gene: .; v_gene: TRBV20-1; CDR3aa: CSASLPQAYGYTF; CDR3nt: TGCAGTGCTAGTCTCCCGCAAGCCTATGGCTACACCTTC
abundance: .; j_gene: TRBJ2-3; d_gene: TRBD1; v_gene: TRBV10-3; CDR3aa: CAISSSDRDETQYF; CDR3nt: TGTGCCATCAGTTCCTCGGACAGGGATGAGACGCAGTATTTT
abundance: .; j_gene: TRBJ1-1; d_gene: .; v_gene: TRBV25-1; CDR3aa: CASSTPLNTEAFF; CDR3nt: TGTGCCAGCAGTACACCGCTGAACACTGAAGCTTTCTTT
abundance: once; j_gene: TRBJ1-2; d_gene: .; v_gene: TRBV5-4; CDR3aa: CASNQGQLNYGYTF; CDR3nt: TGTGCCAGCAACCAAGGACAACTTAACTATGGCTACACCTTC
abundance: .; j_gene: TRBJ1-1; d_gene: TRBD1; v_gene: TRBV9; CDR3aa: CASSPTGDRPTNTEAFF; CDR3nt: TGTGCCAGCAGCCCCACTGGGGACAGGCCAACAAACACTGAAGCTTTCTTT
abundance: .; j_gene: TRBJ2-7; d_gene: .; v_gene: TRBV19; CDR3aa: CASSTRTDSYEQYF; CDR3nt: TGTGCCAGTAGTACCCGGACAGACTCCTACGAGCAGTACTTC
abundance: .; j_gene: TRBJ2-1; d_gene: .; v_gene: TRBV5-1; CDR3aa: CASTAGASSYNEQFF; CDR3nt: TGCGCCAGCACGGCGGGGGCCAGCTCCTACAATGAGCAGTTCTTC
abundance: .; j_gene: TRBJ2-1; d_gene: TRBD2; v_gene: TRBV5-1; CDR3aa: CASNLAGEGNEQFF; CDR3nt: TGCGCCAGCAACTTAGCGGGGGAAGGGAATGAGCAGTTCTTC
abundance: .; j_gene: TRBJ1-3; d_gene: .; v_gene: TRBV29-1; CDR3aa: CSVKIDRRGNTIYF; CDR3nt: TGCAGCGTTAAGATAGACAGGCGTGGAAACACCATATATTTT
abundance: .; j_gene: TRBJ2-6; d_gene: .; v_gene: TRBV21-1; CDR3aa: CASTPGTGANVLTF; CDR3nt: TGTGCCAGCACCCCGGGGACAGGGGCCAACGTCCTGACTTTC
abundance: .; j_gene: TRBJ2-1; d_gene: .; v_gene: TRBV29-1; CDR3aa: CSVERGRWDEQFF; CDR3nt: TGCAGCGTTGAGAGGGGAAGGTGGGATGAGCAGTTCTTC
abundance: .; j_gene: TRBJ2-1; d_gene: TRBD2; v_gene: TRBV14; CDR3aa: CASSPTSGRAWSDEQFF; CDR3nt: TGTGCCAGCAGCCCGACTAGCGGGAGGGCCTGGTCCGATGAGCAGTTCTTC
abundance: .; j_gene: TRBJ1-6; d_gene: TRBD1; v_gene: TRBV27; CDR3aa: CASGLTGTGDSPLHF; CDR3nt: TGTGCCAGCGGGCTAACCGGGACAGGGGATTCACCCCTCCACTTT
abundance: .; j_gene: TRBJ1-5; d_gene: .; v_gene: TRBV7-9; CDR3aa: CASSPGTTQPQHF; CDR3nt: TGTGCCAGCAGCCCCGGGACAACTCAGCCCCAGCATTTT
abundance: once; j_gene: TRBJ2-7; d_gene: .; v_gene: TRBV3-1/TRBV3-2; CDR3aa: CASSQHSEYEQYF; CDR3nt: TGTGCCAGCAGCCAACACAGCGAGTACGAGCAGTACTTC
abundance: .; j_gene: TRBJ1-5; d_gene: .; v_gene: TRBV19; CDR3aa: CASSSRGRALNQPQHF; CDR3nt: TGTGCCAGTAGTTCCCGGGGACGGGCTCTAAATCAGCCCCAGCATTTT
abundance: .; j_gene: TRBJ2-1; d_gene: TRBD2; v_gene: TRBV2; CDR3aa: CASSVAGLANDEQFF; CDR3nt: TGTGCCAGCAGTGTCGCGGGACTAGCGAACGATGAGCAGTTCTTC
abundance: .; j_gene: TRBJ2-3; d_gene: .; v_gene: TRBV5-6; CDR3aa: CASSSSYGDTQYF; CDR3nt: TGTGCCAGCAGCTCCAGTTATGGAGATACGCAGTATTTT
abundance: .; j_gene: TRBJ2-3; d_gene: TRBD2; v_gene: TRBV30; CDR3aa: CACRGGRDVTDTQYF; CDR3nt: TGTGCCTGCAGGGGCGGGAGGGACGTCACAGATACGCAGTATTTT
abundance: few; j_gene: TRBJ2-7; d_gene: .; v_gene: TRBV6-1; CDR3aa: CASSGRALGGQGLYEQYF; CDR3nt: TGTGCCAGCAGTGGGAGAGCCCTGGGGGGGCAGGGGCTCTACGAGCAGTACTTC
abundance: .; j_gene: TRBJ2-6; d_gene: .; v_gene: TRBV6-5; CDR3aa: CASREDSSGANVLTF; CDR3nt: TGTGCCAGCAGGGAGGACAGCTCTGGGGCCAACGTCCTGACTTTC